This record concerns one T cell receptor beta chain sequence. It has no known antigen specificity. The record has no base qualities; no much larger clone is one base away. Libraries were constructed by the immunoSEQ multiplex PCR assay. The multiplex PCR relied on a mix of 60 forward primers for TCR Vbeta segments and 13 reverse primers for TCR Jbeta segments. The CDR3 region of rearranged TCR beta genes was amplified from genomic DNA by a multiplex PCR assay. The Illumina HiSeq System was used to sequence the amplified TCR beta libraries as 87-base-pair reads. In the authors' own workflow: Across the 500 to 750 repertoires, a later analysis counted around 80 million unique TCR beta chains, roughly 11 million of which were shared by at least two donors. To remove PCR and sequencing errors, raw reads were error-corrected and collapsed into unique sequences using a nearest-neighbor algorithm that merged closely related sequences. CDR3 sequences were aligned to IMGT reference sequences to assign V, D and J gene segments. For a sequence to be retained, a match of at least six nucleotides to both a V gene segment and a J gene segment was required. A rearrangement was called productive if the CDR3 had no stop codons and remained in frame with V and J, and every other rearrangement was called non-productive. CDR3 was defined by IMGT convention, running from the second conserved V-encoded cysteine to the conserved J-encoded phenylalanine. The earlier analysis of about 610 of the donors excluded any sequence lacking an unambiguous match to a single V gene segment. An earlier analysis of about 600 of the donors called V segments functional above 56.7% productive rearrangements and segregating when the between-donor standard deviation exceeded 5%. To diagnose cytomegalovirus status from the catalog of TCR beta chain sequences, a statistical classification framework was built. A later analysis assigned V and J genes by comparing TCR nucleotide sequences with IMGT/GENE-DB human TR gene sequences. In a later analysis, CDR3 sequences and most-parsimonious VDJ recombination scenarios were assigned using the TCRdist pipeline. In a later analysis, each TCR beta chain was defined by its CDR3 amino acid sequence together with its V-gene family, and reads lacking a unique V-gene family were excluded. A later analysis removed 550 to 650 highly shared, low-generation-probability nucleotide sequences to deal with suspected cross-contamination and a sequencing artifact. For each public chain, a later analysis derived a clonal expansion index from normalized ranks of inferred template counts within each repertoire. A later analysis computed generation probabilities with a VDJ recombination model fitted to out-of-frame rearrangements, and checked the results against IGoR. In a later analysis, hypergeometric tests were used to score TCR-TCR, TCR-HLA and TCR-CMV co-occurrence, with a repertoire-size bias correction applied to TCR pairs. In a later analysis, false discovery rates were estimated by permuting HLA or CMV assignments 20 times. A later analysis grouped co-occurring TCRs with DBSCAN, adding TCRdist sequence similarity when clustering within HLA-allele-positive subsets. Repertoires with fewer than 30,000 or more than 120,000 public chains, plus five repertoires with anomalous nucleotide sharing, were excluded from co-occurrence clustering. TCRdb carries this immuneACCESS record with in-frame sequences only. Its versions omit some clonotypes, under half of them owing to an unresolved V gene in the studies checked, with the rest unexplained. The V and J calls and the clone size are those of that table, but D and trimming were determined from the DNA. This sample holds about 180,000 clones; around 80% were observed only once. The ten largest clones add up to less than 1.5% of the sample.

This record comes from a study of cytomegalovirus exposure and HLA in healthy donors (dated by TCRdb to the late 2010s). Concerning the study at large: In an earlier analysis of some 550 of the donors, under 300 Gb of sequence data and approximately 100 million unique TCR beta sequences from about 190 million T cells were reported. An early release that covered some 640 HLA-typed donors contained about 300 gigabases of sequencing data and tens of millions of unique TCR sequences. Of the approximately 400 genotyped donors, 75% to 85% were placed in the genetic ancestry cluster associated with self-reported Caucasian donors. The study aimed to test whether signatures of past pathogen exposure could be identified by cataloging public T cell receptors. The T cell repertoires of around 730 subjects were profiled by immunosequencing and related to cytomegalovirus serostatus. A separate validation cohort of 100 to 150 different subjects was used in addition to the 666-subject first cohort. The study combined high-throughput TCR immunosequencing, statistical association of individual TCRs with disease status, and machine learning to predict cytomegalovirus infection status. A later analysis re-examined previously published TCR beta repertoires from 500 to 700 donors and added high-resolution HLA genotyping to investigate patterns of TCR occurrence. Rather than using new phenotypic data, the later analysis identified candidate immune exposures from TCR beta sequences and from how often those sequences occurred across donors. An earlier analysis of about 600 of the donors used high-throughput TCR beta sequencing to judge whether each TCR beta V gene segment behaved as functional or pseudogenic. Donor age, sex, ethnicity and CMV serostatus were collected together with the repertoire data. A later genetic analysis used genome-wide SNP genotypes for about 60% of the roughly 670 donors, treating that subset as a discovery cohort. All discovery cohort repertoires had been generated on a single sequencing platform. HLA typing included class I and class II loci at four-digit resolution. The number of donors typed differed by locus, with roughly 629-640 for A, B, C, DRB1 and DQB1, around 520 for DQA1, 600 to 610 for DPA1, and roughly 450 for DPB1. About five DR-DQ haplotypes were treated as single units for association and clustering because of strong linkage in the cohort. Across around 400 genotyped donors of the cohort, an average of roughly 230,000 unique TCR beta nucleotide sequences per donor were sequenced, and approximately 17% of those sequences were non-productive.

Reading the germline V gene gives CDR1 MNHNS and CDR2 SASEGT. The CDR3 has 14 amino acids, counting the end cysteine and phenylalanine. Only the CDR3 part of the read is kept: 42 bases, read in frame from the first base. V is pared back by 2 bases and J by 2 bases, with 10 bases lying between the germline termini. In total, around 600 healthy bone marrow donors made up the cohort. At the time of sampling, all cohort members were nominally healthy, though unrecorded immune exposures were likely present. The donor was CMV seropositive and was included in the group of 250 to 300 seropositive cohort members. A peripheral blood sample was collected from each donor, and TCR beta sequencing was performed on peripheral blood mononuclear cells. The Qiagen DNeasy Blood Extraction Kit was used to extract genomic DNA from the blood cell samples. Results the study describes overall, beyond this receptor: V-gene and J-gene trimming of TCR beta chains was associated with a missense DCLRE1C variant in a later genetic analysis, and the association was replicated in an independent cohort. In both the original and validation cohorts, the classifier was reported to diagnose cytomegalovirus status with high specificity and sensitivity. Broadly in line with IMGT annotations, most TCR beta V segments showed up in productive rearrangements about 87% or about 30% of the time in an earlier analysis of several hundred of the donors. Compared with equally common non-associated chains, HLA-associated TCR beta chains in a later analysis were more clonally expanded and had lower generation probabilities. When HLA alleles, especially DR and DQ, strongly co-occurred, TCR associations were difficult to assign to individual alleles. In a later analysis, the rate of TCR association differed among HLA loci, with DRB1 alleles having the most associated TCRs and HLA-C alleles having the fewest. Most TCR sequences were observed very rarely across donors, whereas some public TCRs were present in many individuals. A group of highly shared sequence variants was considered likely to be a technical artifact of the sequencing pipeline. The authors suggested that the approach could potentially be extended to other disease states and immunological phenotypes. Roughly uniform sequencing depth across donors was assumed in presence/absence analyses, although this assumption may not hold. The study listed 164 TCR beta chains as associated with cytomegalovirus. In vitro tests confirmed that a few of the cytomegalovirus-associated TCR beta chains recognize cytomegalovirus antigens. According to a later analysis, parvovirus B19, influenza, CMV and Epstein-Barr virus appeared linked to several top co-occurrence clusters. A further reported finding was that TCR beta sequences accurately predicted the HLA-A and HLA-B alleles for most subjects in the first cohort. HLA typing was unavailable for some donors at each locus, so association tests used only the typed subset. A later genetic analysis reported fewer N-insertions in productive TCRs among donors in an Asian-associated ancestry cluster than the roughly 690-donor mean. In a later analysis, some 18,000 TCR beta sequences were associated with specific HLA alleles at a false discovery rate of 0.05. In this cohort, only TCR beta chains were sequenced, and detectable features were limited by the absence of alpha or paired-chain data. Linkage disequilibrium might explain the correlated functional status among segregating V segments, but an unknown experimental factor could not be ruled out. CMV serostatus was the only immune exposure information available for the cohort. Some IMGT-functional V segments, including TRBV6-2 and TRBV6-3, could not be distinguished by the 87-base-pair reads and were therefore excluded. In a later analysis, most CMV-associated TCR beta chains were found to appear HLA-restricted, with HLA associations seemingly driven largely by CMV exposure. Because counts were too low, some 17 rarely observed V segments, including chromosome 9 orphons, were left out of the earlier analysis of about 620 of the donors.

The chain employs TRBV6-1 and TRBJ2-7, and possibly TRBD1, on 7 matching bases. This sequence was found in a girl between 5 and 17 years old in good health and CMV-seropositive. Sequenced input: PBMCs. The CDR3 sequence is CASSERGTAYEQYF. The DNA sequence is TGTGCCAGCAGTGAACGCGGGACAGCCTACGAGCAGTACTTC.